These T cell receptor beta chains were read from a single sample in a study of blood T cell repertoires in COVID-19. Libraries were prepared by immunoSEQ multiplex PCR; TCRdb keeps only in-frame clonotypes and omits some of them. The sample holds a few hundred thousand clones, about 90% seen once. Sequencing was performed on peripheral blood. These receptors originate from a man aged 18 to 30 who had recovered from COVID-19. Both conserved end residues are part of each CDR3. Each record gives: J gene, clone size, V gene, CDR3 protein. Some rows have no size entry. The others give once, few or many, or a class for an expanded clone.

j_call: TRBJ2-1; clone_size: -; v_call: TRBV5-1; cdr3_aa: CASSSRTSGSTYNEQFF
j_call: TRBJ1-1; clone_size: -; v_call: TRBV14; cdr3_aa: CASSQDLPWSTEAFF
j_call: TRBJ2-7; clone_size: few; v_call: TRBV18; cdr3_aa: CASSPPTGTYEQYF
j_call: TRBJ1-1; clone_size: -; v_call: TRBV12-3/TRBV12-4; cdr3_aa: CASSLRESAEAFF
j_call: TRBJ2-1; clone_size: -; v_call: TRBV19; cdr3_aa: CASSIAAPSYNEQFF
j_call: TRBJ1-4; clone_size: -; v_call: TRBV7-9; cdr3_aa: CASSFSEKLFF
j_call: TRBJ1-4; clone_size: -; v_call: TRBV4-2; cdr3_aa: CASSQDHGRGTINEKLFF
j_call: TRBJ1-1; clone_size: -; v_call: TRBV11-2; cdr3_aa: CASKSADRGAFF
j_call: TRBJ2-2; clone_size: -; v_call: TRBV3-1/TRBV3-2; cdr3_aa: CASSPLAGGLTGELFF
j_call: TRBJ2-5; clone_size: -; v_call: TRBV18; cdr3_aa: CASSPDGEDRTQYF
j_call: TRBJ1-5; clone_size: few; v_call: TRBV27; cdr3_aa: CASRDRPNQPQHF
j_call: TRBJ2-7; clone_size: -; v_call: TRBV18; cdr3_aa: CASSSGTGYDEQYF
j_call: TRBJ2-5; clone_size: -; v_call: TRBV5-4; cdr3_aa: CASSSQTSGSGSETQYF
j_call: TRBJ1-2; clone_size: -; v_call: TRBV5-5; cdr3_aa: CASSLADINNYGYTF
j_call: TRBJ2-7; clone_size: few; v_call: TRBV5-1; cdr3_aa: CASSFGGAGRSEQYF
j_call: TRBJ2-2; clone_size: -; v_call: TRBV7-6; cdr3_aa: CASSPFSSGTGTGELFF
j_call: TRBJ2-7; clone_size: -; v_call: TRBV5-1; cdr3_aa: CASSPGTNSYEQYF
j_call: TRBJ2-1; clone_size: -; v_call: TRBV25-1; cdr3_aa: CASTKTHGSYNEQFF
j_call: TRBJ2-3; clone_size: -; v_call: TRBV29-1; cdr3_aa: CSVEKGASGDTQYF
j_call: TRBJ2-2; clone_size: -; v_call: TRBV6-5; cdr3_aa: CASSPQGIPGELFF
j_call: TRBJ1-5; clone_size: -; v_call: TRBV2; cdr3_aa: CASSEDTYRNQPQHF
j_call: TRBJ1-4; clone_size: -; v_call: TRBV5-6; cdr3_aa: CASSQDRRRTNEKLFF
j_call: TRBJ1-3; clone_size: few; v_call: TRBV6-5; cdr3_aa: CASSYSVHSGNTIYF
j_call: TRBJ1-1; clone_size: -; v_call: TRBV6-5; cdr3_aa: CASHRRGYTEAFF
j_call: TRBJ1-1; clone_size: -; v_call: TRBV7-9; cdr3_aa: CASSLWIGANTEAFF
j_call: TRBJ1-2; clone_size: -; v_call: TRBV3-1/TRBV3-2; cdr3_aa: CASSRRDSTGYTF
j_call: TRBJ1-1; clone_size: once; v_call: TRBV6-4; cdr3_aa: CASSPQGSTEAFF
j_call: TRBJ1-2; clone_size: -; v_call: TRBV19; cdr3_aa: CASSPRTGPAFWYYGYTF
j_call: TRBJ2-7; clone_size: -; v_call: TRBV12-3/TRBV12-4; cdr3_aa: CASSTGLERQYF
j_call: TRBJ1-2; clone_size: -; v_call: TRBV5-1; cdr3_aa: CASSTTGGPNGYTF
j_call: TRBJ2-3; clone_size: few; v_call: TRBV6-5; cdr3_aa: CASSRQGDTQYF
j_call: TRBJ2-5; clone_size: -; v_call: TRBV12-3/TRBV12-4; cdr3_aa: CASSQSRGTQYF
j_call: TRBJ2-2; clone_size: -; v_call: TRBV24-1; cdr3_aa: CATSDRTEPTGELFF
j_call: TRBJ2-5; clone_size: -; v_call: TRBV2; cdr3_aa: CASSAIRETQYF
j_call: TRBJ2-1; clone_size: -; v_call: TRBV6-2/TRBV6-3; cdr3_aa: CASSYPGGEFF
j_call: TRBJ2-7; clone_size: -; v_call: TRBV12-3/TRBV12-4; cdr3_aa: CASGPGLSYEQYF
j_call: TRBJ1-2; clone_size: -; v_call: TRBV3-1/TRBV3-2; cdr3_aa: CASSQDQQLGYTF